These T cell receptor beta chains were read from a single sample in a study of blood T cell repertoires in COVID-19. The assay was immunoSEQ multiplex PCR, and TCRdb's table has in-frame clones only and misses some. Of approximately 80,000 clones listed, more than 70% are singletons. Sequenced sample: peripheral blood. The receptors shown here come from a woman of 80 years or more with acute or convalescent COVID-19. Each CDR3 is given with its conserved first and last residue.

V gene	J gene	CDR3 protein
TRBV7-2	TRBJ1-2	CASTQDRGNYGYTF
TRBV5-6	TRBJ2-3	CASSLVRRGDTQYF
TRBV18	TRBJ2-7	CASSPTGDPYEQYF
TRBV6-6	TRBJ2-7	CASTRQGHSYEQYF
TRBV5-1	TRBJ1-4	CASSHGGQGGNEKLFF
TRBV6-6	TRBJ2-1	CASSYHSAGGPNEQFF
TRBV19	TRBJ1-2	CASTTDPTGGYTF
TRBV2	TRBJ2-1	CASSRNRGIGSNEQFF
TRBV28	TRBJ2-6	CASSFNSGANVLTF
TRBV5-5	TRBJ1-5	CASSLVQGSRPQHF
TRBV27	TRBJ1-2	CASSLDTRGYGYTF
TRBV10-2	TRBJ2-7	CASQRGPDYEQYF
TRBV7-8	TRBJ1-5	CASSLDGGVQPQHF
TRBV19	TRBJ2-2	CASSIDRAGKDTGELFF
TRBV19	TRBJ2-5	CASSISRSQETQYF
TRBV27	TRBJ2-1	CASSLSSQVFYNEQFF
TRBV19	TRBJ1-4	CASSIGPGSTNEKLFF
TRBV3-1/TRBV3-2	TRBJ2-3	CASSQDQGGPTDTQYF
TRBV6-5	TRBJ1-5	CASSRTGSWQPQHF
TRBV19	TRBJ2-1	CASSIDFPRGSQFGDEQFF
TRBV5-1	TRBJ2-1	CASSWEPGGTGEQFF
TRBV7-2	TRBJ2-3	CASSLVPGQGSDTQYF
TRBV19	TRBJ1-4	CASSIGGGGNEKLFF